The clone carrying this T cell receptor beta chain has more than one count but fewer than ten. Its antigen is not identified. Its ends do not fully match the called genes, so a read error is possible. CDR3 length: 14 amino acids. CDR1 and CDR2 from the germline V gene are DFQATT and SNEGSKA (reference sequence). The data were obtained in a study of T-cell memory formation after mild COVID-19. Regarding the study as a whole: Clones contracting across day 15 to 85 had a balanced CD4/CD8 profile; later expanding clones leaned CD4+. Contracting CD4+ clones sat mainly in CM and EM; CD8+ in EMRA.

Using constant-segment primers, 5'RACE produced TCR alpha and TCR beta cDNA libraries carrying sample barcodes and UMIs. TCRdb passed the 5' RACE reads through MiXCR, listing each CDR3 protein once. This table has about 140,000 distinct CDR3 sequences, roughly 15% appearing once. The clonotype comes from an adult woman who had mild COVID-19 (a few samples of this study predate the infection). Cell type and time point are not known. The sequencing sample was made of PBMCs or a T cell subset sorted from them (not recorded which). This chain connects TRBV20-1 to TRBJ1-1; D is ambiguous. The CDR3 coding sequence is TGCAGTGCTGGGCCTTCACTGGGGAACAGTGAAGCTTTCTTT. Amino acid sequence: CSAGPSLGNSEAFF.